This T cell receptor (beta chain) was documented in a study of cytomegalovirus exposure and HLA in healthy donors. Study-wide background: Genetic ancestry analysis placed under 90% of the 350 to 500 donors that were genotyped in the Caucasian-associated cluster. The study, taken as a whole, reports: An analysis that was carried out later associated approximately 15,000 TCR beta sequences with HLA alleles at 0.05 false discovery rate. Later on, analysis showed that most CMV-associated TCR beta chains appeared to be HLA-restricted. The classifier reportedly diagnosed cytomegalovirus status with high sensitivity and specificity.

PCR involved 60 Vbeta and 13 Jbeta primers. Measured with immunoSEQ multiplex PCR; TCRdb has only the in-frame clones, and not every one. This sample has about 150,000 clones, with just under 90% found just once. V lost 3 bases and J 8 bases, leaving 25 bases between the germline ends. From germline, CDR1 is MNHNS and CDR2 SASEGT. The CDR3 has 17 residues. To note about this clone: Its antigen is not identified.

The specimen was PBMCs. This sequence was found in a woman aged 25-40 years in good health and CMV-seronegative. The rearrangement links TRBV6-1 to TRBJ2-5, with D possibly being TRBD2 (6 bases). CDR3 in DNA: TGTGCCAGCAGTGAGTTTCCCTTTAGCGGCGCCGGGGGAACCCAGTACTTC. Amino acid sequence: CASSEFPFSGAGGTQYF.